This T cell receptor beta chain was recorded in a study of T cell repertoires in cytomegalovirus infection. Whole-study results and caveats: CMV carriers having the relevant HLA were flagged by cumulative public TCR beta family frequency. Clonotype analysis showed dominance of the ex vivo response by HLA-C-restricted CMV-specific TCR beta clonotypes.

With regard to this clonotype: The antigen remains unidentified.

TCRdb reanalysed the reads using MiXCR and keeps one entry per CDR3 protein. There are roughly 720,000 distinct CDR3 sequences in the sample; 35% occur only once, and under 3.5% lies in the top ten. This CDR3 is 14 amino acids long. Per the germline V gene, CDR1 is MNHEY and CDR2 is SMNVEV (reference sequence). With 6 bases removed from V and 2 bases from J, the gap between germline ends came to 11 bases. Input material: PBMCs. The sequence derives from a human donor in good health (CMV status not recorded). Some clones in this sample may be carry-over from other donors' samples. The rearrangement joins TRBV27 to TRBJ1-3; a possible D gene is TRBD1 (5 bases). This CDR3 is CASRQGAAGNTIYF. The CDR3 coding sequence is TGTGCCAGCAGGCAGGGAGCCGCTGGAAACACCATATATTTT.